This entry features one T cell receptor beta chain sequence. Through Arm-PCR of CDR3 regions and iRepertoire HTBI primers, TCR beta libraries were built. TCRdb reanalysed the multiplex PCR reads using MiXCR and keeps one entry per CDR3 protein. Found here are about 610,000 distinct CDR3 sequences, 15% to 20% of them singletons; the top ten hold about 12%. The sample originates from a study of regulatory T cells in long-lasting Graves disease. This sample's time point: newly diagnosed GD, antithyroid drugs for less than 3 months. After RNA was extracted from PBMCs, the TCR library was made from it. Germline-derived CDR1 and CDR2 are SGHTA and FQGNSA. The CDR3 totals 13 residues. Deletions cut 1 base from V and 9 bases from J, with 10 bases between. These sequences were also reported in another study, on T cells in Graves' hyperthyroidism and ophthalmopathy. That source adds: Hyperthyroidism of Graves' type that showed no ophthalmopathy progression within 18 months was stable. Clinical symptoms, serum thyroxine, TRAb, thyroid ultrasound and orbital computed tomography informed diagnoses. When the TCR CDR3 underwent first-round RT-PCR, the HTBI primer set was used.

Sequencing was performed on peripheral blood mononuclear cells (PBMCs), taken at new diagnosis, from a patient treated with antithyroid drugs. The rearrangement uses TRBV7-2 and TRBJ1-5; D gene ambiguous. The receptor was derived from a young man with Graves disease. The CDR3 here is CASSLEGKGPQHF. In DNA, the CDR3 is TGTGCCAGCAGCTTAGAGGGAAAGGGGCCCCAGCATTTT. Supplemented by reference TRBV7-2 and TRBJ1-5, the full variable domain reads GAGVSQSPSNKVTEKGKDVELRCDPISGHTALYWYRQSLGQGLEFLIYFQGNSAPDKSGLPSDRFSAERTGGSVSTLTIQRTQQEDSAVYLCASSLEGKGPQHFGDGTRLSIL.